This T cell receptor beta chain comes out of a study of cytomegalovirus exposure and HLA in healthy donors. CDR3 length: 16 residues. CDR1 LGHNA and CDR2 YNFKEQ come from the germline V gene. The V gene end was trimmed by 4 bases and the J gene end by 3 bases; junction bases not matched to a gene: 8. The PCR used 60 Vbeta and 13 Jbeta primers. Original processing methods: A follow-up analysis tallied some 80 million unique TCR beta chains, about 10 million shared. Here immunoSEQ multiplex PCR was the method, and the copy in TCRdb shows in-frame clones only, minus some. Clonal size and the V and J genes are those of that table, whereas D and trimming came from the DNA. The sample holds about 61,000 clones, roughly nine tenths seen once. Whole-study findings and limits: Later analysis placed DRB1 highest and HLA-C lowest in TCR association rates, which differed by HLA locus. The CMV antigen specificity of a few CMV-associated chains was confirmed through in vitro analysis.

Concerning this clone: Its specificity is not known.

Specimen: PBMCs. The V call is TRBV4-2, the J call TRBJ1-3; 8 bases agree with TRBD1. The clonotype originates from a man aged 30-40 years in good health and CMV-seropositive. The chain's CDR3 is CASSPSDRADGNTIYF. The CDR3, as DNA: TGTGCCAGCAGCCCCTCGGACAGGGCGGATGGAAACACCATATATTTT.